These 32 T cell receptor beta chains were all obtained from the same sample, sequenced in a study of response to subunit inactivated influenza vaccine (dated by TCRdb to the late 2010s). Libraries were prepared through RT-PCR. The sample was run on an Illumina HiSeq 2500. The public reads were run again by TCRdb, first through fastp at Q25 and then through MiXCR, and only productive beta chains were kept. Each entry is one CDR3 protein sequence, shown with its most common DNA and genes. For this sample the table gives over 400,000 distinct CDR3 sequences, of which 10% to 15% were detected only once. Over 10% of the sample belongs to the ten largest clones. According to the study, the label for this sample's time point signals: around 42 days after influenza vaccine administration. The starting material was PBMCs from blood, obtained 40 to 50 days after vaccination. These receptor sequences come from a man aged 50 or older who received an inactivated influenza vaccine. Donor details come from another sample of the same person, matched by shared clones.

This clonotype was observed a few times. The chain joins TRBV7-9 to TRBJ1-1; 8 bases are a match to TRBD1. Germline V CDR1 and CDR2: SEHNR, FQNEAQ (reference sequence). V shed 0 bases, J shed 7 bases, and the junction held 7 bases outside the gene matches. This CDR3 region has 15 residues. The CDR3 loop reads CASSLATGQGIEAFF. The CDR3 DNA follows: TGTGCCAGCAGCTTAGCTACCGGACAGGGCATTGAAGCTTTCTTT.

This clonotype was seen more than once but under ten times. This chain uses TRBV7-6 with TRBJ2-5; TRBD1 is a possible D gene (5 bases). Looked up from germline, CDR1 is SGHVS and CDR2 is FNYEAQ. The CDR3 loop spans 17 amino acids. The germline V and J ends were trimmed by 3 bases and 5 bases, with 22 bases remaining between them. This chain's CDR3 is CASSLWSGRANGETQYF. CDR3 sequence (DNA): TGTGCCAGCAGCTTGTGGTCGGGCAGGGCAAATGGGGAGACCCAGTACTTC.

The chain is built from TRBV6-2 or TRBV6-3 and TRBJ2-1; TRBD1 matches at 10 bases. The CDR3 runs to 14 residues. Germline CDR1 and CDR2: MNHEY and SVGEGT. V dropped 5 bases and J dropped 3; count of bases not matched to a gene: 1. The DNA of the CDR3 is TGTGCCAGCAGTGGACAGGGGGGCTACAATGAGCAGTTCTTC. Translated, it gives CASSGQGGYNEQFF.

This clonotype was found a few times. This rearrangement joins TRBV2 to TRBJ2-2; 9 bases are shared with TRBD2. Germline loops: CDR1 SNHLY, CDR2 FYNNEI. V lost 3 bases and J lost 0; bases outside the gene matches: 5. The CDR3 is 17 residues long. This CDR3 is CASSDDSGGPNTGELFF. The CDR3, as DNA: TGTGCCAGCAGTGACGATAGCGGGGGACCGAACACCGGGGAGCTGTTTTTT.

This clonotype appeared a few times. The chain couples TRBV20-1 to TRBJ2-7; the match to TRBD2 covers 13 bases. Germline assignment: CDR1 DFQATT and CDR2 SNEGSKA (reference sequence). The CDR3 length is 14 residues. V was pared by 5 bases and J by 5 bases, with 6 bases of the junction left unmatched. Here the CDR3 DNA reads TGCAGTGCTGTTACTAGCGGGAGGGCCAACGAGCAGTACTTC. Translation: CSAVTSGRANEQYF.

This clonotype showed up many times. The J gene is TRBJ2-7, the V gene TRBV10-2; tentative D call: TRBD2 (6 bases). This CDR3 contains 14 residues. V dropped 5 bases and J dropped 6 bases, with 17 bases sitting between them. The germline gives CDR1 WSHSY, CDR2 SAAADI. For the CDR3, the DNA is TGCGCCAGCAGTCTTCCGGAGGGAAGGCTCGAGCAGTACTTC. It translates to CASSLPEGRLEQYF.

In its sample, this clonotype was seen a few times. The chain couples TRBV4-3 to TRBJ2-3; TRBD1 matches at 11 bases. The V gene end was trimmed by 5 bases and the J gene end by 1 base; junction bases not matched to a gene: 11. The CDR3 totals 18 residues. Germline loops: CDR1 LGHNA, CDR2 YSLEER. CDR3 nucleotide sequence: TGCGCCAGCAGCAATGGACAGGGGGCAGAGTGGGGCACAGATACGCAGTATTTT. Its protein is CASSNGQGAEWGTDTQYF.

The chain uses TRBV12-3 or TRBV12-4 and TRBJ2-7, with TRBD2 identical over 12 bases. V was clipped by 4 bases and J by 2 bases; unmatched bases: 12. The CDR3 has 18 amino acids. The CDR3 DNA sequence: TGTGCCAGCAGTTCCGGACTAGCGGGAACTAAGCGAACCTACGAGCAGTACTTC. Translating it yields CASSSGLAGTKRTYEQYF.

This clonotype has a handful of counts. The chain uses TRBV24-1 and TRBJ2-5; D is uncertain. Germline V gene data show CDR1 as KGHDR and CDR2 as SFDVKD. V dropped 2 bases and J dropped 2 bases, with 8 bases sitting between them. The CDR3 runs to 14 residues. The CDR3 DNA follows: TGTGCCACCAGTGATTCGTCAGTTCAAGAGACCCAGTACTTC. It is translated as CATSDSSVQETQYF.

This chain joins TRBV6-2 or TRBV6-3 and TRBJ2-7; 12 bases are shared with TRBD2. Germline V gene sequence: CDR1 MNHEY, CDR2 SVGEGT. There are 16 residues in the CDR3. J was trimmed by 5 bases and V by 2 bases; bases with no gene match: 7. The CDR3 sequence is CASSYPLAGGRDEQYF. The DNA for the CDR3 is TGTGCCAGCAGTTACCCACTAGCGGGGGGCCGGGACGAGCAGTACTTC.

The V gene is TRBV10-3, the J gene TRBJ2-4; D could derive from TRBD1 or TRBD2 (5 bases each). From germline, CDR1 is ENHRY and CDR2 SYGVKD. The CDR3 has 17 residues. V was clipped by 0 bases and J by 1 base, with 13 bases between them. The CDR3 DNA reads as TGTGCCATCAGTGAGTCTGAACTAGGGACCGCCAAAAACATTCAGTACTTC. This codes for CAISESELGTAKNIQYF.

The J gene is TRBJ2-1, the V gene TRBV7-2; D might be TRBD2 (5 bases). The CDR3 spans 15 residues. V was trimmed by 6 bases and J by 3 bases, leaving 15 bases between them. Germline V gene data show CDR1 as SGHTA and CDR2 as FQGNSA. The CDR3 region has the DNA TGTGCCAGCAGGCCCAGCAGCGGACTCTACAATGAGCAGTTCTTC. Protein product: CASRPSSGLYNEQFF.

This clonotype was counted only a few times. V is TRBV11-2 and J is TRBJ2-1; D tentatively reads TRBD1 or TRBD2 (6 bases each). There are 17 residues in the CDR3. Looked up from germline, CDR1 is SGHAT and CDR2 is FQNNGV. The germline V and J ends were trimmed by 6 bases and 4 bases, with 22 bases remaining between them. The CDR3 protein is CASSPEPGAGNYNEQFF. DNA for the CDR3: TGTGCCAGCAGTCCAGAGCCGGGGGCAGGGAATTACAATGAGCAGTTCTTC. The full variable domain, its missing parts supplied by reference TRBV11-2 and TRBJ2-1, is EAGVAQSPRYKIIEKRQSVAFWCNPISGHATLYWYQQILGQGPKLLIQFQNNGVVDDSQLPKDRFSAERLKGVDSTLKIQPAKLEDSAVYLCASSPEPGAGNYNEQFFGPGTRLTVL.

In its sample, this clonotype was seen a few times. The chain uses TRBV5-1 and TRBJ2-6; D is ambiguous. This CDR3 contains 16 residues. V shed 4 bases and J shed 3 bases, with 14 bases lying between them. The germline V gene encodes CDR1 SGHRS and CDR2 YFSETQ. The CDR3, as DNA: TGCGCCAGCAGCCAGGCCCCGGGCTATGGGGCCAACGTCCTGACTTTC. Protein product: CASSQAPGYGANVLTF.

The chain has TRBV2 and TRBJ2-5, with 9 bases fitting TRBD2. The germline CDR1 and CDR2 sequences are SNHLY and FYNNEI. This CDR3 is 13 amino acids long. V shed 8 bases and J 4 bases; nucleotides not matched to a gene: 5. This chain's CDR3 is CASRRGGAETQYF. The CDR3 DNA reads TGTGCCAGCCGGCGGGGGGGCGCAGAGACCCAGTACTTC. The variable domain in full, with the rest retrieved from reference TRBV2 and TRBJ2-5, is EPEVTQTPSHQVTQMGQEVILRCVPISNHLYFYWYRQILGQKVEFLVSFYNNEISEKSEIFDDQFSVERPDGSNFTLKIRSTKLEDSAMYFCASRRGGAETQYFGPGTRLLVL.

The genes are TRBV3-1 and TRBJ2-7; tentatively, D is TRBD1 (5 bases). Germline V gene data show CDR1 as LGHDT and CDR2 as YNNKEL (reference sequence). CDR3 length: 17 residues. The V end was cut by 0 bases, the J end by 3 bases, with 18 bases between. This CDR3 reads CASSQDPNRQGHYEQYF. The CDR3 DNA sequence: TGTGCCAGCAGCCAAGATCCCAACAGGCAAGGCCACTACGAGCAGTACTTC.

The chain has TRBV23-1 and TRBJ2-7; D possibly corresponds to TRBD1 (6 bases). TRBV23-1 is an open reading frame, and its role is uncertain. The V and J ends lost 8 bases and 3 bases respectively, with 20 bases between them. The CDR3 contains 15 residues. The CDR3 DNA reads TGCGCCAGCGGCCTACATCTACAGGGTCTCTACGAGCAGTACTTC. Protein: CASGLHLQGLYEQYF.

This clonotype was found once. The CDR3 DNA reads TGTGCCAGCAGCCAGGAGACAGGGAGGAATTCACCCCTCCACTTT. This codes for CASSQETGRNSPLHF. The chain employs TRBV14 and TRBJ1-6; 7 positions match TRBD1. V lost 3 bases to trimming and J lost 7 bases; unmatched junction nucleotides: 6. In germline, CDR1 is SGHDN, CDR2 FVKESK. This CDR3 has 15 amino acids.

This sequence joins TRBV20-1 and TRBJ2-2, with TRBD2 identical over 10 bases. Germline trimming cut 4 bases from V and 8 bases from J; bases unmatched to any gene: 19. The germline V gene encodes CDR1 DFQATT and CDR2 SNEGSKA (reference sequence). The CDR3 extends over 18 amino acids. The CDR3 DNA is TGCAGTGCTATAACGTCTAGCGGGGGCCCCCGGCCGGGTGGGGAGCTGTTTTTT. This gives the protein CSAITSSGGPRPGGELFF.

This clonotype was detected only a few times. The chain links TRBV3-1 to TRBJ2-3; D is unclear. Trimming stripped 4 bases from V and 0 bases from J, with 8 bases between. This CDR3 has 14 residues. Germline values: CDR1 LGHDT, CDR2 YNNKEL (reference sequence). This chain's CDR3 is CASSLPASTDTQYF. In DNA form, the CDR3 reads TGTGCCAGCAGCCTTCCCGCCAGCACAGATACGCAGTATTTT.

The CDR3 protein is CAISDLSSGTRIYEQYF. Here the CDR3 DNA reads TGTGCCATCAGTGATCTGTCCTCCGGGACTAGGATCTACGAGCAGTACTTC. The chain is built from TRBV10-3 and TRBJ2-7, with TRBD2 matching over 8 bases. The J segment lost 3 bases and the V segment lost 3 bases, leaving 13 bases of the junction unmatched. The CDR3 has 17 residues. CDR1 ENHRY and CDR2 SYGVKD come from the germline V gene.

The chain recombines TRBV29-1 with TRBJ2-2; D may correspond to TRBD1 or TRBD2 (5 bases each). V was pared by 4 bases and J by 6 bases, with 15 bases between. Germline V CDR1 and CDR2: SQVTM, ANQGSEA. The length of the CDR3 is 14 residues. This CDR3 is CSVGGGQGPGELFF. In nucleotides, the CDR3 is TGCAGCGTTGGAGGCGGGCAGGGTCCCGGGGAGCTGTTTTTT.

This chain links TRBV11-2 with TRBJ2-1, with 9 bases aligning to TRBD1. The CDR3 contains 15 residues. In germline, CDR1 is SGHAT, CDR2 FQNNGV. Trimming removed 5 bases from V and 9 bases from J; junction bases left unmatched: 11. CDR3 region: CASSPTGGALSEQFF. CDR3 nucleotide sequence: TGTGCCAGCAGCCCCACAGGGGGCGCTTTATCTGAGCAGTTCTTC.

This chain joins TRBV28 and TRBJ2-7; D remains ambiguous. Trimming left V 4 bases short and J 4 bases short, with 17 bases between. CDR1 and CDR2 (germline): MDHEN, SYDVKM. The CDR3 runs 15 residues. The CDR3 nucleotides are TGTGCCAGCAGTTCGAGGCATGAGACCCTATACGAGCAGTACTTC. It codes for CASSSRHETLYEQYF.

This clonotype appeared a few times. CDR3 residues: CASSPWTGESPLHF. The CDR3 DNA is TGTGCCAGCAGCCCGTGGACAGGCGAGTCACCCCTCCACTTT. The rearrangement links TRBV9 to TRBJ1-6, with TRBD1 matching 7 bases. Germline V gives CDR1 SGDLS, CDR2 YYNGEE. This CDR3 region has 14 residues. V shed 4 bases and J 10 bases; nucleotides not matched to a gene: 8. Filled out from reference TRBV9 and TRBJ1-6, the complete variable domain reads DSGVTQTPKHLITATGQRVTLRCSPRSGDLSVYWYQQSLDQGLQFLIQYYNGEERAKGNILERFSAQQFPDLHSELNLSSLELGDSALYFCASSPWTGESPLHFGNGTRLTVT.

This clonotype was recorded at least ten times. This chain connects TRBV7-6 to TRBJ1-5; D unclear. The V and J ends lost 2 bases and 0 bases respectively, with 8 bases between them. The length of the CDR3 is 15 residues. From germline, CDR1 is SGHVS and CDR2 FNYEAQ. The CDR3 DNA follows: TGTGCCAGCAGCTTAAGAGACAATAGCAATCAGCCCCAGCATTTT. Residues: CASSLRDNSNQPQHF.

This clonotype appeared a single time. The chain employs TRBV6-1 and TRBJ1-2, with D uncertain. The germline V and J ends were trimmed by 6 bases and 0 bases, with 11 bases remaining between them. Germline V gene lookup returns CDR1 MNHNS and CDR2 SASEGT. CDR3 length: 14 residues. The CDR3 loop is CASSSLGSNYGYTF. In DNA form, the CDR3 reads TGTGCCAGCAGCTCCCTGGGATCTAACTATGGCTACACCTTC.

This clonotype has only a few counts. The genes are TRBV3-1 and TRBJ2-5; a weak D match, TRBD2 (6 bases). Trimming took off 1 base at V and 5 bases at J, with 11 bases between the two ends. Germline V gene data show CDR1 as LGHDT and CDR2 as YNNKEL (reference sequence). CDR3 length: 14 amino acids. The CDR3 nucleotides read TGTGCCAGCAGCCAAGCGGTAGCGGTGGAGACCCAGTACTTC. Its translation is CASSQAVAVETQYF.

This clonotype was found a few times. The rearrangement links TRBV24-1 to TRBJ2-1; either TRBD1 or TRBD2 may fit D (5 bases each). The CDR3 has 12 residues. Trimming cost V 1 base and J 9 bases, with 6 bases left between them. Germline V CDR1 and CDR2: KGHDR, SFDVKD. The CDR3 coding sequence is TGTGCCACCAGTGATTTTGGGACTGAGCAGTTCTTC. Protein product: CATSDFGTEQFF.

This clonotype was seen more than once but under ten times. This chain uses TRBV10-3 with TRBJ2-1; 10 bases align to TRBD2. The V segment lost 3 bases and the J segment 10 bases; nucleotides outside the gene matches: 9. CDR3 length: 15 residues. Germline V lookup: CDR1 ENHRY, CDR2 SYGVKD. CDR3 coding DNA: TGTGCCATCAGTGAACGAGAACTAGCGGGATCGGAGCAGTTCTTC. Residues: CAISERELAGSEQFF.

The genes are TRBV3-1 and TRBJ1-6, with 7 bases matching TRBD1. The CDR3 is made up of 16 amino acids. V gave up 1 base and J gave up 4 bases; unmatched junction bases: 4. CDR1 is LGHDT, CDR2 YNNKEL, per germline (reference sequence). The CDR3 DNA reads TGTGCCAGCAGCCAAGGACCGGGACAGTATAATTCACCCCTCCACTTT. It yields the protein CASSQGPGQYNSPLHF. Filled out from reference TRBV3-1 and TRBJ1-6, the complete variable domain reads DTAVSQTPKYLVTQMGNDKSIKCEQNLGHDTMYWYKQDSKKFLKIMFSYNNKELIINETVPNRFSPKSPDKAHLNLHINSLELGDSAVYFCASSQGPGQYNSPLHFGNGTRLTVT.

At least ten counts were recorded for this clonotype. This chain joins TRBV20-1 and TRBJ2-3; 9 bases align to TRBD2. Germline V gene data show CDR1 as DFQATT and CDR2 as SNEGSKA (reference sequence). This CDR3 comprises 15 residues. Losses at the gene ends were 7 bases for V and 2 bases for J; bases not matched to a gene: 10. The CDR3 nucleotides are TGCAGTGGACTATTTCTAGCGGGATACACAGATACGCAGTATTTT. This encodes CSGLFLAGYTDTQYF.